The clone carrying this TCR beta chain was recorded only once. The data were taken from a study of T cell responses to AZD1222 COVID-19 vaccine. The germline V and J ends were trimmed by 1 base and 1 base, with 11 bases remaining between them. CDR3 length: 16 residues. Germline CDR1 MNHNS, CDR2 SASEGT. Assay: immunoSEQ multiplex PCR; the TCRdb copy retains only in-frame clones and omits some. The sample records more than 60,000 clones, approximately 80% being singletons. This TCR was recovered from an adult in good health. The V and J genes are TRBV6-1 and TRBJ2-1, with D unresolved. Sequencing used peripheral blood, obtained on day 0 of AZD1222 vaccination. The chain's CDR3 is CASSEEAVVSYNEQFF. The CDR3 DNA follows: TGTGCCAGCAGTGAAGAGGCAGTCGTATCCTACAATGAGCAGTTCTTC.